The sequence of this TCR beta chain was determined in a study of cytomegalovirus exposure and HLA in healthy donors. With 60 Vbeta and 13 Jbeta primers, the PCR was carried out. Generated by immunoSEQ multiplex PCR, the TCRdb table keeps only in-frame clones and is missing some. The sample has around 200,000 clones, around 83% seen once; the top ten hold 1.5% to 2%. The CDR3 length is 16 residues. Germline assignment: CDR1 SEHNR and CDR2 FQNEAQ (reference sequence). The junction had 10 bases not matched to a gene; V was cut back by 2 bases and J by 8 bases. This clonotype was sampled from a man aged 45-65 years in good health and CMV-seronegative. The rearrangement links TRBV7-9 to TRBJ1-4; 8 bases align to TRBD1. The sequencing input was PBMCs. The CDR3 DNA sequence: TGTGCCAGCAGCTTATTGGGGCCGACAGGGGTAGAAAAACTGTTTTTT. It yields the protein CASSLLGPTGVEKLFF.